The T cell receptor beta chain described here comes from a study of T cell repertoires in cytomegalovirus infection. MiXCR was run by TCRdb on the reads, yielding one entry per CDR3 protein. Among 150,000 to 200,000 distinct CDR3 sequences listed, 13% to 15% were seen once. This CDR3 region has 14 residues. Germline V gene lookup returns CDR1 MGHRA and CDR2 YSYEKL. Worth noting for this clonotype: One end of the junction does not line up with germline, which may come from a read error.

The TCR originated in a human donor in good health (CMV status not recorded). Some clones in this sample may be carry-over from other donors' samples. The specimen sequenced was PBMCs. The chain links TRBV4-1 to TRBJ1-2; D may be TRBD1 (5 bases). In nucleotides, the CDR3 is TGTGCCAGCAGCCAAATCGGCGAGGGGCGCGATTTTGATTTC. The encoded protein is CASSQIGEGRDFDF.